Reported below is one T cell receptor (beta chain). As yet, its antigen is unknown. These data originate in a study of naive and memory T cell subsets. Whole-study findings and limits: Possibly reflecting memory cells re-expressing CD45RA, a few larger clonotypes occurred in naive repertoires, especially CD8. In CD4 and CD8 cells, diversity dropped from naive through EMRA.

An equimolar mix of two oligonucleotides served as the beta constant-region primer for TRBC1 and TRBC2. Nested alpha and beta constant-region primers with the SP2 primer drove four PCR rounds on ligated cDNA. From the UMI-ligation and nested PCR reads, TCRdb called clonotypes with MiXCR, one entry per CDR3 protein. Seen here are 140,000 to 150,000 distinct CDR3 sequences, 22% observed once, and the top ten hold 0.11%. CDR3 size: 16 residues. Trimming stripped 2 bases from V and 1 base from J, with 15 bases between. Germline V gene data show CDR1 as SGHTA and CDR2 as FQGNSA. The TCR was taken from a human donor in good health. The sequenced sample was naive CD4+ T cells from blood. The genes are TRBV7-2 and TRBJ2-7; no definite D call. CDR3 bases: TGTGCCAGCAGCTTAAAATTCGCCGGGCTTTCCTACGAGCAGTACTTC. It codes for CASSLKFAGLSYEQYF.